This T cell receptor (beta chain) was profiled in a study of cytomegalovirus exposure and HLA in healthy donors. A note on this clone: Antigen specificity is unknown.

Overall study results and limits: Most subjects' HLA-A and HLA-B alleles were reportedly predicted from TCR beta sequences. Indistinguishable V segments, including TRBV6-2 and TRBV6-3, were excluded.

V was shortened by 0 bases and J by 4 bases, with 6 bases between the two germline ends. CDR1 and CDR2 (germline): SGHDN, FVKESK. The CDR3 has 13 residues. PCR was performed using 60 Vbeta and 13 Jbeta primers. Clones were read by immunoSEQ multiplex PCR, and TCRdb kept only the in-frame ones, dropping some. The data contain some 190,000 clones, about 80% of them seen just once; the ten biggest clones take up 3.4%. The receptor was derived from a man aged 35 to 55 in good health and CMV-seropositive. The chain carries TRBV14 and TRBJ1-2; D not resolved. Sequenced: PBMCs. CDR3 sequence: CASSQEQLYGYTF. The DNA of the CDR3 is TGTGCCAGCAGCCAAGAACAGCTCTATGGCTACACCTTC.